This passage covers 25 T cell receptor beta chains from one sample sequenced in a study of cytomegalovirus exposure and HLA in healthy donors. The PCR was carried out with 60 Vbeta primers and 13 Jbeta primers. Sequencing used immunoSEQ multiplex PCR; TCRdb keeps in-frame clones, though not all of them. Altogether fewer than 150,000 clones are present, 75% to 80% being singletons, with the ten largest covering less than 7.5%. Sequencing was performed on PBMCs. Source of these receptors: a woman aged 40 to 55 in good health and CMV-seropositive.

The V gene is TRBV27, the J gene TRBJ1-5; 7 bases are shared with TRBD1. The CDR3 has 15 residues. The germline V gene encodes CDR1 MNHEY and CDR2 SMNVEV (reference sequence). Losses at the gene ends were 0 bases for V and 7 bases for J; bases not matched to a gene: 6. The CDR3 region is CASSLSHRGGQPQHF. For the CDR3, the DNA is TGTGCCAGCAGTTTATCACACAGGGGTGGGCAGCCCCAGCATTTT.

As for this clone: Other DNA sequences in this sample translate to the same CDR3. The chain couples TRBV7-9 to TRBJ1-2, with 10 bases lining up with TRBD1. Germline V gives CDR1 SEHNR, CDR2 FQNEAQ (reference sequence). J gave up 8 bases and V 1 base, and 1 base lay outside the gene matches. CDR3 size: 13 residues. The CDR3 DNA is TGTGCCAGCAGCTTAGGGGACAGGGGCGGCTACACCTTC. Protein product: CASSLGDRGGYTF. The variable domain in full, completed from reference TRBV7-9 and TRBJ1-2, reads DTGVSQNPRHKITKRGQNVTFRCDPISEHNRLYWYRQTLGQGPEFLTYFQNEAQLEKSRLLSDRFSAERPKGSFSTLEIQRTEQGDSAMYLCASSLGDRGGYTFGSGTRLTVV.

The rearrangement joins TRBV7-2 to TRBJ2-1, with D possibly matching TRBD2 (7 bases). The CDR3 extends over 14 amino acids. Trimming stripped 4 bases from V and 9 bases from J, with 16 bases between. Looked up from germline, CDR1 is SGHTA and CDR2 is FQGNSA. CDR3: CASSSSPGGGEQFF. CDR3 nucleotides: TGTGCCAGCAGCTCATCCCCGGGGGGCGGTGAGCAGTTCTTC.

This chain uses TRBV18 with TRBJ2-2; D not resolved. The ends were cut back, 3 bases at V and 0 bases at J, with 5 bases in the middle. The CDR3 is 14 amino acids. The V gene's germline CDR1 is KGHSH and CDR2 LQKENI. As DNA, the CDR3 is TGTGCCAGCTCACCCAGGACGAACACCGGGGAGCTGTTTTTT. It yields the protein CASSPRTNTGELFF.

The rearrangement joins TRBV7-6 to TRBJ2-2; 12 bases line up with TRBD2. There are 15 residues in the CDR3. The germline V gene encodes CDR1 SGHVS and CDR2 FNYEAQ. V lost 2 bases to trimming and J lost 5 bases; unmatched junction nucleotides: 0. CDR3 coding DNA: TGTGCCAGCAGCTTAACTAGCGGGAGGACCGGGGAGCTGTTTTTT. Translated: CASSLTSGRTGELFF.

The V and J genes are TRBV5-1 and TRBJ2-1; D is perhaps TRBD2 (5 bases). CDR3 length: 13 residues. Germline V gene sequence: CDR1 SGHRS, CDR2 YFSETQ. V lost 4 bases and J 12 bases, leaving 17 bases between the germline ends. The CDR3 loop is CASSPTGGLRQFF. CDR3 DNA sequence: TGCGCCAGCAGCCCGACCGGCGGGCTTAGGCAGTTCTTC. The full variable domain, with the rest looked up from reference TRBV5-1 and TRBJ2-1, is KAGVTQTPRYLIKTRGQQVTLSCSPISGHRSVSWYQQTPGQGLQFLFEYFSETQRNKGNFPGRFSGRQFSNSRSEMNVSTLELGDSALYLCASSPTGGLRQFFGPGTRLTVL.

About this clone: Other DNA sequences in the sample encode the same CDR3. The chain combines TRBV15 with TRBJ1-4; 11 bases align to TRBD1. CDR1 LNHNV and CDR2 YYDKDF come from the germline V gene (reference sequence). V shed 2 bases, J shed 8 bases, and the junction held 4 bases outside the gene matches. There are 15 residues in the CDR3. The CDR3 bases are TGTGCCACCAGCAGAACGGACAGGGGGCGCGAAAAACTGTTTTTT. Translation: CATSRTDRGREKLFF.

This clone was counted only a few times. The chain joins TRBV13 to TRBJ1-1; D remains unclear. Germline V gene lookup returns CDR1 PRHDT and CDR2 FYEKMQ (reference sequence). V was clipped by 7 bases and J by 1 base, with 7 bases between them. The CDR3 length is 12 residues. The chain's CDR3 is CASKLKNTEAFF. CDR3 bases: TGTGCCAGCAAACTGAAGAACACTGAAGCTTTCTTT.

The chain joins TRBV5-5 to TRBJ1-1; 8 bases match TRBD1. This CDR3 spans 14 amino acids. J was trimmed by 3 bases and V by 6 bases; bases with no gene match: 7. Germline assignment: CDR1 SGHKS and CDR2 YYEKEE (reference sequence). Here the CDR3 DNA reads TGTGCCAGCACTGGTTACAGGGGGGACACTGAAGCTTTCTTT. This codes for CASTGYRGDTEAFF.

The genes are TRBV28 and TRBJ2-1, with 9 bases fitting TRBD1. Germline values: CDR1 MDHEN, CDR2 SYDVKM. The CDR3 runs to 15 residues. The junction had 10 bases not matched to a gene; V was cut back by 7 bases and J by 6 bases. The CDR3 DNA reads TGTGCCAGCACCCAACCGGGACAGGGATCCAATGAGCAGTTCTTC. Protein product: CASTQPGQGSNEQFF.

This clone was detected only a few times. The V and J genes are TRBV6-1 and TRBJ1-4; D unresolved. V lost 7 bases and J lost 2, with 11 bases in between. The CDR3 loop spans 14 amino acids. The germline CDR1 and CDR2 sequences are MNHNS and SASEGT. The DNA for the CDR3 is TGTGCCAGCACCCCCAGATCCACTAATGAAAAACTGTTTTTT. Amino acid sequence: CASTPRSTNEKLFF.

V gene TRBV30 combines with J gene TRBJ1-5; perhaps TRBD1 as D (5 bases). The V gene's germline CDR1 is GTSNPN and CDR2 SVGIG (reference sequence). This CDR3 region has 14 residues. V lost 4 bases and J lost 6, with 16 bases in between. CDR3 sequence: CAWNSPGYSQPQHF. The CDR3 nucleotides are TGTGCCTGGAACTCTCCAGGGTACAGTCAGCCCCAGCATTTT.

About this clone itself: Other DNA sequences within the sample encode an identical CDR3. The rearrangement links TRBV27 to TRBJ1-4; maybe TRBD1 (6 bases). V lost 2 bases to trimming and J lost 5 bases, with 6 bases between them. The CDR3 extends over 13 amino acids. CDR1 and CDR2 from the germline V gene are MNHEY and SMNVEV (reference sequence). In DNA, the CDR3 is TGTGCCAGCAGTTTAACAGGGAATGAAAAACTGTTTTTT. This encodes CASSLTGNEKLFF.

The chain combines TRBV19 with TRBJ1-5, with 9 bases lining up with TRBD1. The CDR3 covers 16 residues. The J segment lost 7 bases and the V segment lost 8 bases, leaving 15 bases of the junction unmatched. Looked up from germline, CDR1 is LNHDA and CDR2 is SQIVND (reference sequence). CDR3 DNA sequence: TGTGCCAGTGATCCGGGACAGGGTATGTCAAGACAGCCCCAGCATTTT. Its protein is CASDPGQGMSRQPQHF.

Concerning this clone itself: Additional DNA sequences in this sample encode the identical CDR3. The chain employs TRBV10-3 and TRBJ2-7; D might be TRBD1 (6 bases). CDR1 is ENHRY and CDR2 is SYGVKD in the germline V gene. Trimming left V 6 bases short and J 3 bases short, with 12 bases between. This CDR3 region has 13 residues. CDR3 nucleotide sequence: TGTGCCATCAGCCGACAGGAGTTCTACGAGCAGTACTTC. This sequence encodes CAISRQEFYEQYF.

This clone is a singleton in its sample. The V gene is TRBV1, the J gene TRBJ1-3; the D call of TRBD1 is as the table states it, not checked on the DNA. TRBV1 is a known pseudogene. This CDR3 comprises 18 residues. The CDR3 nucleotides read TGCACCAGCAGCCAAGATATCTCGCCCAGGGGCTGTGGAAACACCATATATTTT. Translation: CTSSQDISPRGCGNTIYF.

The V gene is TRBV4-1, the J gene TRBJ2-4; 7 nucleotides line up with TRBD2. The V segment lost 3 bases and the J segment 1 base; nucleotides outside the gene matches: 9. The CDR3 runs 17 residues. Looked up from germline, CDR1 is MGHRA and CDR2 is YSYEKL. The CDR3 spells CASSHLRGGTAKNIQYF. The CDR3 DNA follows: TGCGCCAGCAGCCACCTACGGGGAGGGACGGCCAAAAACATTCAGTACTTC.

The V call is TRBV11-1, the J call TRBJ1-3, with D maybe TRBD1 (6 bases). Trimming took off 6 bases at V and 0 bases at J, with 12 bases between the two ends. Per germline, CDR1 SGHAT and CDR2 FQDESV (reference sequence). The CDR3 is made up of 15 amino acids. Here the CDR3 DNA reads TGTGCCAGCAGTGGGGGCAAAAACTCTGGAAACACCATATATTTT. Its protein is CASSGGKNSGNTIYF.

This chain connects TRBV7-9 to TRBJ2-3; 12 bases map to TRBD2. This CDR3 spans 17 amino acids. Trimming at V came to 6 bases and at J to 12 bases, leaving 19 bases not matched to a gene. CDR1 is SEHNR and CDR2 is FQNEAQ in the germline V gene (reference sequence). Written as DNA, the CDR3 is TGTGCCAGCAGACCTGGGACTAGCGGGCTCAGAGGAGTTTTTCAGTATTTT. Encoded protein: CASRPGTSGLRGVFQYF. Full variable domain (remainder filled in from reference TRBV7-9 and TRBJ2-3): DTGVSQNPRHKITKRGQNVTFRCDPISEHNRLYWYRQTLGQGPEFLTYFQNEAQLEKSRLLSDRFSAERPKGSFSTLEIQRTEQGDSAMYLCASRPGTSGLRGVFQYFGPGTRLTVL.

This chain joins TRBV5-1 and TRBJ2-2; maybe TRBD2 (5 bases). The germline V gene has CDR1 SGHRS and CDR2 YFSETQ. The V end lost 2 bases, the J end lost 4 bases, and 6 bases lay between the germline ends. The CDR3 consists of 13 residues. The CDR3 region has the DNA TGCGCCAGCAGCTTAAGCGGCACCGGGGAGCTGTTTTTT. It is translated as CASSLSGTGELFF.

Here the CDR3 DNA reads TGTGCCAGCAGCTTGGGACTAGCGGGAGAGGAGGAGCAGTTCTTC. This codes for CASSLGLAGEEEQFF. The chain links TRBV5-4 to TRBJ2-1, with 12 bases that match TRBD2. After removal of 0 bases from V and 10 bases from J, the junction contained 5 bases not matched to a gene. The CDR3 extends over 15 amino acids. The V gene's germline CDR1 is SGHNT and CDR2 YYREEE (reference sequence).

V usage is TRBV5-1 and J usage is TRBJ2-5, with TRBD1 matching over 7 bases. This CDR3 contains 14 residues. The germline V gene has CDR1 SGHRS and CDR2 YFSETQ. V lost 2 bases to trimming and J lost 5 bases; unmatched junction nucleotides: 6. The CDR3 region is CASSFEGGGETQYF. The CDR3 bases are TGCGCCAGCAGCTTCGAAGGGGGCGGGGAGACCCAGTACTTC.

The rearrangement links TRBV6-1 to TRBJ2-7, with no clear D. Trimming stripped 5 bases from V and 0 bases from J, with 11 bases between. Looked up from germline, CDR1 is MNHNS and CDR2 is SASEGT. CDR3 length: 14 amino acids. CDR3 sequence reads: CASSTTWSSYEQYF. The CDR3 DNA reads TGTGCCAGCAGTACGACTTGGAGCTCCTACGAGCAGTACTTC.

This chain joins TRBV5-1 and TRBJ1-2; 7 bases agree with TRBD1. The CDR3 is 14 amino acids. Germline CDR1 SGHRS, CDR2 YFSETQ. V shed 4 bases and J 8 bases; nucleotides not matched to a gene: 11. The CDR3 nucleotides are TGCGCCAGCAGCCTGGGGACAGCCTTAGGGGGCTACACCTTC. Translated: CASSLGTALGGYTF.

The CDR3 is CASSLAPGLAGGYQETQYF. CDR3 DNA: TGCGCCAGCAGCTTGGCCCCGGGACTAGCGGGAGGGTACCAAGAGACCCAGTACTTC. The chain couples TRBV5-1 to TRBJ2-5; 16 bases line up with TRBD2. The germline V gene has CDR1 SGHRS and CDR2 YFSETQ. Trimming took 0 bases from V and 0 from J; bases not matched to a gene: 5. The CDR3 runs 19 residues.